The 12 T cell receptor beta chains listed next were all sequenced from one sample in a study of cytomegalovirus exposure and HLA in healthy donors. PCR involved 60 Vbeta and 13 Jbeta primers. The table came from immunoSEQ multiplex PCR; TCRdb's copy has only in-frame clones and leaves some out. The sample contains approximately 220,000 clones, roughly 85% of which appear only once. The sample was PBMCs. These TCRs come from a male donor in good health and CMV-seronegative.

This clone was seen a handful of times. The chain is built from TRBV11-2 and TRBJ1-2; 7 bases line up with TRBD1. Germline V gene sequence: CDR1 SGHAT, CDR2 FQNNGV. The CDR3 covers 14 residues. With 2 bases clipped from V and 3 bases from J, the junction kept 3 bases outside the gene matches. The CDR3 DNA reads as TGTGCCAGCAGCTTAACTCAGGGGGACTATGGCTACACCTTC. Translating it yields CASSLTQGDYGYTF.

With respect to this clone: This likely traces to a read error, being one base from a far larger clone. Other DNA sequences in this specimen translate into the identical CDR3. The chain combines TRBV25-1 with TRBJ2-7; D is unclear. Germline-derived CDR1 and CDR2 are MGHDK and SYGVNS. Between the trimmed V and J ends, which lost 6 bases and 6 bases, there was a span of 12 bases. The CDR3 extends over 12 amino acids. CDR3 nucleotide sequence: TGTGCCAGCAGCCAGGCGTTAGGCGAGCAGTACTTC. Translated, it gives CASSQALGEQYF.

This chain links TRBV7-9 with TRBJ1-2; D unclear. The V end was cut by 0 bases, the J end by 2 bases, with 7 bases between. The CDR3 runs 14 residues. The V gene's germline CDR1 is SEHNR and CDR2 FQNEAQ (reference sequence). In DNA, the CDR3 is TGTGCCAGCAGCTTAGCTGGCGGCAACTATGGCTACACCTTC. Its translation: CASSLAGGNYGYTF.

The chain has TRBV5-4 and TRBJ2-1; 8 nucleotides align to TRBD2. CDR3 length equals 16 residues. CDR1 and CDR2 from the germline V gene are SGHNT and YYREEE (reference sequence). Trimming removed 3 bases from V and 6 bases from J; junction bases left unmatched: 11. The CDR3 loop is CASSSAGTSRFNEQFF. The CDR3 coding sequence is TGTGCCAGCAGCTCCGCCGGGACTAGTAGGTTCAATGAGCAGTTCTTC. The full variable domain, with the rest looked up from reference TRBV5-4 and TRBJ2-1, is ETGVTQSPTHLIKTRGQQVTLRCSSQSGHNTVSWYQQALGQGPQFIFQYYREEENGRGNFPPRFSGLQFPNYSSELNVNALELDDSALYLCASSSAGTSRFNEQFFGPGTRLTVL.

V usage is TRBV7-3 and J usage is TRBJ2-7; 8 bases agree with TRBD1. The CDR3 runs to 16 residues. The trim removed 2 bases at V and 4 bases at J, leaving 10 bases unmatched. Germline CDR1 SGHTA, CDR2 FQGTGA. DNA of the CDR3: TGTGCCAGCAGCTTAGTCGGAGGGCAGGGGGCTTACGAGCAGTACTTC. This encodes CASSLVGGQGAYEQYF.

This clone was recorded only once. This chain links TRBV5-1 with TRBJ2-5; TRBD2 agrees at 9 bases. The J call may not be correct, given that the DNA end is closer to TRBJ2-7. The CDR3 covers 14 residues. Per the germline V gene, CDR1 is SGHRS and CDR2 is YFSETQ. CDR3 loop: CASSLAGSAYEQYF. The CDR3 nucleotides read TGCGCCAGCAGCCTAGCGGGGAGCGCCTACGAGCAGTACTTC.

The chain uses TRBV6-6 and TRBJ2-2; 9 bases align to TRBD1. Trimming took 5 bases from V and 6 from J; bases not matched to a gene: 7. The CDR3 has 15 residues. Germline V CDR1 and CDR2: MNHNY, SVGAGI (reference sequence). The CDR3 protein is CASSGGQGFPGELFF. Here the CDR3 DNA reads TGTGCCAGCAGTGGCGGACAGGGGTTCCCCGGGGAGCTGTTTTTT.

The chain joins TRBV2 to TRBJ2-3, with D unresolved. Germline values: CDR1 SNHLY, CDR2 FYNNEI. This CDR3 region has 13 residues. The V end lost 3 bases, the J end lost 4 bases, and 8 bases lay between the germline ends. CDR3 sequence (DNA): TGTGCCAGCAGTGACGAGGTTGCAGATACGCAGTATTTT. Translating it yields CASSDEVADTQYF.

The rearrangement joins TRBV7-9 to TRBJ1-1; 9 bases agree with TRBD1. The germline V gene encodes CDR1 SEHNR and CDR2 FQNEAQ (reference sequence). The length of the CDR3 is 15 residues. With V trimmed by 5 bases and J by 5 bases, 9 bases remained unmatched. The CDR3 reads CASSPNRGRGTEAFF. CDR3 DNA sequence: TGTGCCAGCAGCCCGAACAGGGGGCGCGGGACTGAAGCTTTCTTT.

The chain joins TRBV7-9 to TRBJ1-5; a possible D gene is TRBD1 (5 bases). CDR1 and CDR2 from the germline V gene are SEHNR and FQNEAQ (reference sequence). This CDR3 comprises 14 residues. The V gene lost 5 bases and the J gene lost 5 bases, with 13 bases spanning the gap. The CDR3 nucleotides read TGTGCCAGCAGCCTCACCGGGGGGGATCAGCCCCAGCATTTT. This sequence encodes CASSLTGGDQPQHF.

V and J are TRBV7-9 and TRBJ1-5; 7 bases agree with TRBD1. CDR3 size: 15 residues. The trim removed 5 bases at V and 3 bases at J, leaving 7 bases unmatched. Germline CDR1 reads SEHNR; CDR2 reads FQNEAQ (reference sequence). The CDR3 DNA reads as TGTGCCAGCAGCGCTGGGGGACAGCTCAATCAGCCCCAGCATTTT. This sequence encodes CASSAGGQLNQPQHF. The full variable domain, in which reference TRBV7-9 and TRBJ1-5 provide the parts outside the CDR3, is DTGVSQNPRHKITKRGQNVTFRCDPISEHNRLYWYRQTLGQGPEFLTYFQNEAQLEKSRLLSDRFSAERPKGSFSTLEIQRTEQGDSAMYLCASSAGGQLNQPQHFGDGTRLSIL.

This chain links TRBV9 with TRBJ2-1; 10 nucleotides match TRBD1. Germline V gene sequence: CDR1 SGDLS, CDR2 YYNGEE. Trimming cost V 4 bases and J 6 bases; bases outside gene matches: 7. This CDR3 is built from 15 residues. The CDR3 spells CASSTRQGAVNEQFF. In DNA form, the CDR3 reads TGTGCCAGCAGCACGCGACAGGGGGCCGTCAATGAGCAGTTCTTC.